The subject of this entry is one T cell receptor beta chain. Produced via immunoSEQ multiplex PCR; TCRdb's table is partial and in-frame only. The sample lists 200,000 to 250,000 clones, 75% to 85% occurring once. These data come from a study of blood T cell repertoires in COVID-19. Study summary: Sample material is recorded as cDNA or gDNA derived from T cells, B-cell-depleted T cells, or PBMCs.

Participants, 18 to 89 years old, spanned fewer than 30 US areas. Participant reports of clinical history set cohort assignment. CDR1 and CDR2 (germline): MDHEN, SYDVKM. The CDR3 covers 12 residues. V was clipped by 8 bases and J by 5 bases, with 9 bases between them. Input material: PBMCs or T cells enriched from blood (not recorded which). The sequence was collected from a woman aged 40 to 49 with acute COVID-19. The chain is built from TRBV28 and TRBJ2-2; no firm D call. CDR3 bases: TGTGCCAGCGAGGTACAAACCGGGGAGCTGTTTTTT. Its protein is CASEVQTGELFF.